The 15 T cell receptor beta chains presented below share a single source sample, sequenced in a study of blood T cell repertoires in COVID-19. The table came from immunoSEQ multiplex PCR; TCRdb's copy has only in-frame clones and leaves some out. The table shows about 100,000 clones, with about four fifths occurring only once. The sample consisted of peripheral blood. These TCRs come from a human donor in a cohort sampled during active COVID-19.

The chain combines TRBV12-1 with TRBJ2-5; the listed D gene, TRBD2, was not tested against the DNA. TRBV12-1 is noted as a pseudogene. This CDR3 contains 15 residues. The CDR3 DNA is TGTGCCAGCAGCTTGGGCCTTGCGGGGCAAGAGACCCAGTACTTC. It is translated as CASSLGLAGQETQYF.

J is TRBJ2-3 and V is TRBV3-1 (or the pseudogene TRBV3-2); 15 bases fit TRBD2. The germline V gene has CDR1 LGHDT and CDR2 YNNKEL (reference sequence). J gave up 5 bases and V 4 bases, and 16 bases lay outside the gene matches. CDR3 length: 20 residues. The CDR3 DNA reads TGTGCCAGCAGCCCTAAACCCCCGGGACTAGCGGGGGGTAGTGGAGATACGCAGTATTTT. It yields the protein CASSPKPPGLAGGSGDTQYF.

The chain has TRBV28 and TRBJ2-3, with D maybe TRBD2 (6 bases). Germline V gives CDR1 MDHEN, CDR2 SYDVKM. The CDR3 sequence is 16 residues long. V lost 2 bases and J lost 0, with 12 bases in between. In DNA, the CDR3 is TGTGCCAGCAGTTTAGACCCAGGGACTAGCACAGATACGCAGTATTTT. It codes for CASSLDPGTSTDTQYF.

V is TRBV7-3 and J is TRBJ2-3, with D possibly being TRBD2 (6 bases). CDR3 size: 14 residues. Germline V gene lookup returns CDR1 SGHTA and CDR2 FQGTGA. V was shortened by 3 bases and J by 2 bases, with 9 bases between the two germline ends. Here the CDR3 reads CASSFPSDTDTQYF. The CDR3 nucleotides are TGTGCCAGCAGCTTCCCTAGCGACACAGATACGCAGTATTTT.

In DNA, the CDR3 is TGCGCCAGCAGCCAACCGTCCCTCGGAGGAGTTGGCTACACCTTC. It specifies CASSQPSLGGVGYTF. The chain joins TRBV4-3 to TRBJ1-2; D unresolved. This CDR3 has 15 residues. Between the trimmed V and J ends, which lost 2 bases and 7 bases, there was a span of 17 bases. Germline CDR1 is LGHNA and CDR2 is YSLEER.

This sequence joins TRBV18 and TRBJ2-7, with 9 positions matching TRBD1. The CDR3 has 15 residues. The J segment lost 5 bases and the V segment lost 1 base, leaving 6 bases of the junction unmatched. The V gene's germline CDR1 is KGHSH and CDR2 LQKENI. Here the CDR3 DNA reads TGTGCCAGCTCACCACTGGGACAGGGTAGAAACGAGCAGTACTTC. Translating gives CASSPLGQGRNEQYF.

J is TRBJ1-4 and V is TRBV28; D unclear. Germline assignment: CDR1 MDHEN and CDR2 SYDVKM. V was shortened by 7 bases and J by 6 bases, with 15 bases between the two germline ends. This CDR3 comprises 14 residues. The CDR3 sequence: CASTPGGRDEKLFF. The DNA of the CDR3 is TGTGCCAGCACCCCCGGAGGGCGCGATGAAAAACTGTTTTTT.

The gene calls are TRBV25-1 and TRBJ2-1, with TRBD1 identical over 7 bases. The CDR3 covers 14 residues. CDR1 MGHDK and CDR2 SYGVNS come from the germline V gene. V was clipped by 4 bases and J by 5 bases; unmatched bases: 5. CDR3 coding DNA: TGTGCCAGCAGTGCCTGGGACAGCGACAATGAGCAGTTCTTC. This encodes CASSAWDSDNEQFF.

The genes are TRBV6-5 and TRBJ1-5; D not certain. Germline V gene sequence: CDR1 MNHEY, CDR2 SVGAGI. The CDR3 loop spans 12 amino acids. V was cut by 7 bases and J by 0 bases, with 4 bases left in between. As DNA, the CDR3 is TGTGCCAGCACGTCTAGCAATCAGCCCCAGCATTTT. This encodes CASTSSNQPQHF.

This clone was counted only a few times. The CDR3 bases are TGTGCCAGTAGTCCGGCGGGGGGCCGGACGTCGAATGAGCAGTTCTTC. It translates to CASSPAGGRTSNEQFF. The J gene is TRBJ2-1, the V gene TRBV19, with 8 bases fitting TRBD2. The V segment lost 5 bases and the J segment 7 bases; nucleotides outside the gene matches: 13. Germline V gene sequence: CDR1 LNHDA, CDR2 SQIVND (reference sequence). The CDR3 extends over 16 amino acids.

This chain joins TRBV27 and TRBJ2-3, with a weak D call TRBD1 (6 bases). The length of the CDR3 is 16 residues. Germline V gene lookup returns CDR1 MNHEY and CDR2 SMNVEV (reference sequence). V dropped 0 bases and J dropped 7 bases, with 17 bases sitting between them. The CDR3 bases are TGTGCCAGCAGTTTATCCAGTCATGGGGGCGTGAATACGCAGTATTTT. Translation gives CASSLSSHGGVNTQYF.

The CDR3 is CASSQDDRAHRSYTF. The DNA of the CDR3 is TGTGCCAGCAGCCAAGATGACAGGGCGCACCGGAGCTACACCTTC. This sequence joins TRBV4-2 and TRBJ1-2; the match to TRBD1 covers 7 bases. Germline trimming cut 0 bases from V and 9 bases from J; bases unmatched to any gene: 10. Germline values: CDR1 LGHNA, CDR2 YNFKEQ. The CDR3 covers 15 residues.

V and J are TRBV7-9 and TRBJ1-2; D not certain. Trimming shortened V by 4 bases and J by 0 bases, and 6 bases separated the two germline ends. CDR1 SEHNR and CDR2 FQNEAQ come from the germline V gene (reference sequence). The CDR3 contains 13 residues. CDR3 in amino acids: CASSSGANYGYTF. Here the CDR3 DNA reads TGTGCCAGCAGCTCCGGAGCTAACTATGGCTACACCTTC. Based on the CDR3 plus reference TRBV7-9 and TRBJ1-2, the full variable domain is DTGVSQNPRHKITKRGQNVTFRCDPISEHNRLYWYRQTLGQGPEFLTYFQNEAQLEKSRLLSDRFSAERPKGSFSTLEIQRTEQGDSAMYLCASSSGANYGYTFGSGTRLTVV.

The chain employs TRBV13 and TRBJ2-1; 14 bases map to TRBD2. V shed 7 bases, J shed 0 bases, and the junction held 8 bases outside the gene matches. The CDR3 loop spans 18 amino acids. Germline values: CDR1 PRHDT, CDR2 FYEKMQ (reference sequence). CDR3 DNA: TGTGCCAGCACCTTCGGACTAGCGGGGGGTTACTCCTACAATGAGCAGTTCTTC. This codes for CASTFGLAGGYSYNEQFF.

CDR3 in amino acids: CASRGGTVGTGELFF. DNA of the CDR3: TGTGCCAGCAGAGGCGGGACAGTGGGGACCGGGGAGCTGTTTTTT. The chain uses TRBV9 and TRBJ2-2, with D perhaps TRBD1 (7 bases). This CDR3 spans 15 amino acids. Trimming cost V 5 bases and J 5 bases, with 16 bases left between them. Germline V CDR1 and CDR2: SGDLS, YYNGEE.